The 26 T cell receptor beta chains below come from one sample, sequenced in a study of T-cell reconstitution after alpha-beta-depleted transplantation in children. Unique molecular identifiers were used to barcode this TCRbeta library. MiXCR, applied by TCRdb to the PCR reads, yields one record per CDR3 protein. The sample lists about 980,000 distinct CDR3 sequences, under 30% occurring once. Specimen: PBMCs, mostly from graft donor cells, collected 360 days after TCRalphabeta/CD19-depleted stem cell transplant. Receptors were obtained from a boy under three years old who had a stem cell transplant for SCID, so the T cells may come from the graft donor.

The rearrangement links TRBV5-1 to TRBJ2-1, with D tentatively TRBD1 (6 bases). Germline CDR1 SGHRS, CDR2 YFSETQ. The CDR3 consists of 16 residues. V was trimmed by 5 bases and J by 6 bases, leaving 21 bases between them. CDR3 sequence reads: CASSLGPDRPFNEQFF. CDR3 in DNA: TGCGCCAGCAGTTTAGGCCCCGACAGGCCCTTCAATGAGCAGTTCTTC.

The chain recombines TRBV4-2 with TRBJ2-1; no clear D. Trimming shortened V by 3 bases and J by 4 bases, and 10 bases separated the two germline ends. Germline V gives CDR1 LGHNA, CDR2 YNFKEQ. CDR3 length equals 14 residues. Here the CDR3 DNA reads TGTGCCAGCAGCCACGAGATGGTTTACAATGAGCAGTTCTTC. It encodes CASSHEMVYNEQFF.

The rearrangement uses TRBV12-3 or TRBV12-4 and TRBJ2-3; tentatively, D is TRBD2 (7 bases). The length of the CDR3 is 12 residues. V was trimmed by 6 bases and J by 14 bases, leaving 18 bases between them. The CDR3 loop is CASRRGRDKRYF. CDR3 bases: TGTGCCAGCAGGAGAGGGAGGGACAAGCGGTATTTT.

Ten or more counts support this clonotype. The genes are TRBV5-5 and TRBJ1-1; perhaps TRBD1 as D (5 bases). Germline V gene sequence: CDR1 SGHKS, CDR2 YYEKEE (reference sequence). Deletions cut 0 bases from V and 5 bases from J, with 8 bases between. The CDR3 extends over 13 amino acids. CDR3 DNA: TGTGCCAGCAGCTTGGCCTGGGGGACTGAAGCTTTCTTT. It is translated as CASSLAWGTEAFF.

This clonotype has just one count. V and J are TRBV6-1 and TRBJ1-5; perhaps TRBD1 as D (5 bases). Germline V gene data show CDR1 as MNHNS and CDR2 as SASEGT. V was cut by 6 bases and J by 1 base, with 16 bases left in between. The CDR3 spans 16 residues. In DNA form, the CDR3 reads TGTGCCAGCAGCTCCCGGGGGGGAGGGAGCAATCAGCCCCAGCATTTT. Protein sequence: CASSSRGGGSNQPQHF.

This chain links TRBV18 with TRBJ2-3; 8 nucleotides agree with TRBD2. Germline V gene lookup returns CDR1 KGHSH and CDR2 LQKENI. The CDR3 has 16 residues. Trimming took 8 bases from V and 2 from J; bases not matched to a gene: 12. The CDR3, as DNA: TGTGCCAGCGCGTTGCGGGGGGCCTCCCTCACAGATACGCAGTATTTT. Protein sequence: CASALRGASLTDTQYF. Together with reference TRBV18 and TRBJ2-3, the CDR3 gives the full variable domain: NAGVMQNPRHLVRRRGQEARLRCSPMKGHSHVYWYRQLPEEGLKFMVYLQKENIIDESGMPKERFSAEFPKEGPSILRIQQVVRGDSAAYFCASALRGASLTDTQYFGPGTRLTVL.

The chain is built from TRBV20-1 and TRBJ2-1, with 8 bases fitting TRBD1. CDR3 length: 14 residues. Germline V gene lookup returns CDR1 DFQATT and CDR2 SNEGSKA (reference sequence). With 3 bases clipped from V and 10 bases from J, the junction kept 11 bases outside the gene matches. CDR3 residues: CSASKLAGGREQFF. CDR3 DNA sequence: TGCAGTGCTAGTAAGCTAGCAGGGGGCAGGGAGCAGTTCTTC.

The V and J genes are TRBV4-2 and TRBJ1-1; 8 bases are shared with TRBD1. CDR1 and CDR2 (germline): LGHNA, YNFKEQ. This CDR3 comprises 15 residues. The V gene end was trimmed by 4 bases and the J gene end by 5 bases; junction bases not matched to a gene: 9. CDR3 residues: CASSLHRTGITEAFF. The DNA for the CDR3 is TGTGCCAGCAGCCTCCACCGGACAGGGATAACTGAAGCTTTCTTT.

This clonotype was counted only a few times. This chain uses TRBV12-3 or TRBV12-4 with TRBJ2-7, with D possibly being TRBD2 (5 bases). Trimming pared 3 bases from V and 4 bases from J, leaving 13 bases between. The CDR3 extends over 14 amino acids. The CDR3 spells CASSFGLDSYEQYF. The CDR3 DNA is TGTGCCAGCAGTTTTGGACTTGACTCATACGAGCAGTACTTC.

This clonotype was seen at least ten times. The chain combines TRBV29-1 with TRBJ2-7; tentative D call: TRBD2 (5 bases). Germline-derived CDR1 and CDR2 are SQVTM and ANQGSEA. This CDR3 region has 14 residues. V dropped 6 bases and J dropped 2 bases, with 17 bases sitting between them. CDR3 sequence: CSVRAPTGPYEQYF. CDR3 bases: TGCAGCGTGAGGGCCCCTACTGGGCCCTACGAGCAGTACTTC.

The chain recombines TRBV4-2 with TRBJ2-2; TRBD2 might be the D (6 bases). Looked up from germline, CDR1 is LGHNA and CDR2 is YNFKEQ. The CDR3 spans 17 residues. The germline V and J ends were trimmed by 4 bases and 3 bases, with 18 bases remaining between them. The CDR3 spells CASSPYIAVRDTGELFF. The CDR3 DNA is TGTGCCAGCAGCCCCTACATAGCGGTTCGGGACACCGGGGAGCTGTTTTTT.

This clonotype was detected a few times. This chain links TRBV5-1 with TRBJ1-1, with D tentatively TRBD1 (5 bases). The germline V gene encodes CDR1 SGHRS and CDR2 YFSETQ. V dropped 5 bases and J dropped 3 bases, with 20 bases sitting between them. This CDR3 has 16 amino acids. The CDR3 nucleotides are TGCGCCAGCAGGATTGGGGCGCAGGGTCCGTACACTGAAGCTTTCTTT. This translates into CASRIGAQGPYTEAFF. Full variable domain (remainder filled in from reference TRBV5-1 and TRBJ1-1): KAGVTQTPRYLIKTRGQQVTLSCSPISGHRSVSWYQQTPGQGLQFLFEYFSETQRNKGNFPGRFSGRQFSNSRSEMNVSTLELGDSALYLCASRIGAQGPYTEAFFGQGTRLTVV.

Only a few counts were recorded for this clonotype. The J gene is TRBJ2-7, the V gene TRBV7-3, with D unresolved. This CDR3 is 13 amino acids long. From germline, CDR1 is SGHTA and CDR2 FQGTGA. V was cut by 2 bases and J by 4 bases, with 9 bases left in between. The CDR3 spells CASSLADEYEQYF. CDR3 DNA: TGTGCCAGCAGCTTAGCGGACGAGTACGAGCAGTACTTC.

This rearrangement joins TRBV6-2 or TRBV6-3 to TRBJ1-1, with 9 positions matching TRBD1. Germline CDR1 is MNHEY and CDR2 is SVGEGT. CDR3 length equals 16 residues. The J segment lost 1 base and the V segment lost 5 bases, leaving 8 bases of the junction unmatched. CDR3 sequence: CASSRTGTGTNTEAFF. CDR3 in DNA: TGTGCCAGCAGTAGAACCGGGACAGGGACGAACACTGAAGCTTTCTTT.

This clonotype was seen many times. This chain joins TRBV5-6 and TRBJ1-1; D gene ambiguous. Germline CDR1 reads SGHDT; CDR2 reads YYEEEE. The CDR3 loop spans 18 amino acids. V was shortened by 0 bases and J by 5 bases, with 23 bases between the two germline ends. The CDR3 is CASSLGPILEVGTTEAFF. The CDR3, as DNA: TGTGCCAGCAGCTTGGGACCCATCTTGGAGGTCGGAACGACTGAAGCTTTCTTT.

This clonotype was counted ten times or more. The genes are TRBV12-3 or TRBV12-4 and TRBJ2-2, with a tentative D call TRBD1 (6 bases). The CDR3 loop spans 15 amino acids. The V end lost 3 bases, the J end lost 0 bases, and 8 bases lay between the germline ends. CDR3 residues: CASSFRTANTGELFF. The DNA for the CDR3 is TGTGCCAGCAGTTTTAGGACAGCGAACACCGGGGAGCTGTTTTTT.

V and J are TRBV20-1 and TRBJ2-3; 9 positions match TRBD2. Germline V CDR1 and CDR2: DFQATT, SNEGSKA (reference sequence). The J segment lost 2 bases and the V segment lost 3 bases, leaving 6 bases of the junction unmatched. CDR3 length: 15 amino acids. CDR3 coding DNA: TGCAGTGCTAGGTCAGCGGGGGGAACCACAGATACGCAGTATTTT. Protein sequence: CSARSAGGTTDTQYF.

This rearrangement joins TRBV15 to TRBJ2-3, with D hard to call. From germline, CDR1 is LNHNV and CDR2 YYDKDF (reference sequence). The CDR3 has 13 residues. V lost 1 base, J lost 5 bases, and 7 bases lay in between. The DNA of the CDR3 is TGTGCCACCAGCAGAGGGGGAAGAGATACGCAGTATTTT. Its translation: CATSRGGRDTQYF.

This clonotype was seen only a few times. This chain connects TRBV20-1 to TRBJ2-1; D is unclear. The V gene's germline CDR1 is DFQATT and CDR2 SNEGSKA (reference sequence). The CDR3 is made up of 15 amino acids. The V end lost 1 base, the J end lost 3 bases, and 13 bases lay between the germline ends. Written as DNA, the CDR3 is TGCAGTGCTAGAGGGCAAGCGAAGGTCTACAATGAGCAGTTCTTC. This codes for CSARGQAKVYNEQFF.

This chain joins TRBV20-1 and TRBJ2-3; D is uncertain. Germline V gene lookup returns CDR1 DFQATT and CDR2 SNEGSKA (reference sequence). There are 11 residues in the CDR3. Trimming cost V 2 bases and J 5 bases, with 5 bases left between them. CDR3 coding DNA: TGCAGTGCTAGAAAAATAGATACGCAGTATTTT. Translating it yields CSARKIDTQYF.

J is TRBJ2-1 and V is TRBV5-5, with 13 bases matching TRBD2. The CDR3 spans 16 residues. Germline CDR1 reads SGHKS; CDR2 reads YYEKEE (reference sequence). With V trimmed by 4 bases and J by 7 bases, 8 bases remained unmatched. The CDR3 DNA reads TGTGCCAGCAGCCAACGCGGACTAGCGGGGGTGAATGAGCAGTTCTTC. Translated: CASSQRGLAGVNEQFF.

This sequence joins TRBV4-1 and TRBJ1-1; no reliable D call. The germline V gene encodes CDR1 MGHRA and CDR2 YSYEKL. Trimming took off 1 base at V and 3 bases at J, with 21 bases between the two ends. This CDR3 has 18 amino acids. The CDR3 nucleotides read TGCGCCAGCAGCCAAGTCCCTCGGGTCTTTGGACGGGACACTGAAGCTTTCTTT. Residues: CASSQVPRVFGRDTEAFF.

This chain joins TRBV27 and TRBJ2-1, with D tentatively TRBD2 (6 bases). The CDR3 runs to 15 residues. The V gene lost 3 bases and the J gene lost 6 bases, with 15 bases spanning the gap. The germline gives CDR1 MNHEY, CDR2 SMNVEV (reference sequence). Here the CDR3 reads CASSFPGLRGNEQFF. CDR3 in DNA: TGTGCCAGCAGTTTCCCGGGACTGCGGGGCAATGAGCAGTTCTTC.

This clonotype showed up many times. This chain links TRBV19 with TRBJ2-1; possibly TRBD2 for D (6 bases). Germline lookup yields CDR1 LNHDA and CDR2 SQIVND (reference sequence). V was pared by 3 bases and J by 0 bases, with 9 bases between. CDR3 length: 15 residues. The CDR3 spells CASSMDGSSYNEQFF. The DNA for the CDR3 is TGTGCCAGTAGTATGGACGGGAGCTCCTACAATGAGCAGTTCTTC.

The chain has TRBV12-3 or TRBV12-4 and TRBJ1-4, with 7 bases that match TRBD1. After removal of 5 bases from V and 3 bases from J, the junction contained 9 bases not matched to a gene. This CDR3 has 16 amino acids. The CDR3, as DNA: TGTGCCAGCAGTGTCCGCACAGGGGCCTCTAATGAAAAACTGTTTTTT. The encoded protein is CASSVRTGASNEKLFF.

This clonotype has a handful of counts. The chain recombines TRBV12-3 or TRBV12-4 with TRBJ1-2; D gene ambiguous. The CDR3 length is 15 residues. Trimming pared 3 bases from V and 5 bases from J, leaving 16 bases between. The CDR3: CASSFVTPSRYGYTF. For the CDR3, the DNA is TGTGCCAGCAGTTTTGTTACACCCTCAAGATATGGCTACACCTTC.